The source of this T cell receptor beta chain is a study of cytomegalovirus exposure and HLA in healthy donors. Comments on this clone: Its antigen is not known.

Whole-study findings and limits: Among TCR beta chains, those listed as cytomegalovirus-associated numbered some 160. That first-cohort TCR clusters tended to co-occur in the 90 to 150 validation repertoires was found in a later analysis.

The method was immunoSEQ multiplex PCR; TCRdb's version includes in-frame clones alone and lacks a portion of them. The top ten hold 1.5% to 2% of the sample, which has 90,000 to 150,000 clones, 70% to 90% seen once. These donors were members of the roughly 110-subject validation cohort, a group separate from the roughly 670-subject first cohort. This clonotype was sampled from a man aged 18 to 29 in good health and CMV-seronegative. Sequencing was done on a sample of PBMCs.

Here the CDR3 DNA reads TGTGCCATCAGTGAGTCTTTTGGCAGCTCCTACAATGAGCAGTTCTTC. Amino acids: CAISESFGSSYNEQFF. The chain carries TRBV10-3 and TRBJ2-1, with unresolved D. The CDR3 consists of 16 residues. Germline loops: CDR1 ENHRY, CDR2 SYGVKD. With 0 bases removed from V and 0 bases from J, the gap between germline ends came to 9 bases.